The 18 T cell receptor beta chains in this list originate from one sample, sequenced in a study of regulatory T cells in long-lasting Graves disease. Arm-PCR of CDR3 regions with iRepertoire HTBI primers generated TCR beta libraries. MiXCR was run by TCRdb on the multiplex PCR reads, yielding one entry per CDR3 protein. The sample has hundreds of thousands of distinct CDR3 sequences, 16% seen once. As for time point: newly diagnosed GD, antithyroid drugs for less than 3 months. With RNA extracted from PBMCs as input, the TCR library was made. Another study also made use of these data, one on T cells in Graves' hyperthyroidism and ophthalmopathy.

Here the sequenced sample was peripheral blood mononuclear cells (PBMCs), taken at new diagnosis, from a patient treated with antithyroid drugs. Receptor source: a middle-aged woman with Graves disease.

This clonotype has a count of ten or more. This chain uses TRBV5-1 with TRBJ1-2, with D uncertain. The V end was cut by 1 base, the J end by 8 bases, with 15 bases between. The CDR3 is made up of 14 amino acids. Germline CDR1 reads SGHRS; CDR2 reads YFSETQ. The CDR3 DNA follows: TGCGCCAGCAGCTTGATCCCAGACGGAAACGGCTACACCTTC. It translates to CASSLIPDGNGYTF.

The chain combines TRBV6-2 or TRBV6-3 with TRBJ2-5, with D uncertain. The CDR3 runs to 14 residues. Germline V gives CDR1 MNHEY, CDR2 SVGEGT. V lost 2 bases and J lost 1, with 8 bases in between. CDR3 loop: CASSYVRTQETQYF. The CDR3 region has the DNA TGTGCCAGCAGTTACGTCAGAACCCAAGAGACCCAGTACTTC.

There are many counts of this clonotype. The gene calls are TRBV3-1 and TRBJ2-5; D is uncertain. Germline CDR1 and CDR2: LGHDT and YNNKEL (reference sequence). V lost 2 bases, J lost 5 bases, and 6 bases lay in between. The CDR3 sequence is 12 residues long. The CDR3 DNA is TGTGCCAGCAGCCAAACAACGGAGACCCAGTACTTC. Translation: CASSQTTETQYF.

This clonotype was seen repeatedly, ten times or more. The J gene is TRBJ1-3, the V gene TRBV3-1; 9 nucleotides line up with TRBD1. The V gene's germline CDR1 is LGHDT and CDR2 YNNKEL (reference sequence). The junction had 9 bases not matched to a gene; V was cut back by 4 bases and J by 2 bases. This CDR3 spans 17 amino acids. The CDR3 bases are TGTGCCAGCAGCCGGCTTCCGGGACAGGGAGCTGGAAACACCATATATTTT. This gives the protein CASSRLPGQGAGNTIYF.

This clonotype was seen ten or more times. The V call is TRBV6-1, the J call TRBJ1-1, with 7 bases lining up with TRBD1. This CDR3 comprises 13 residues. In germline, CDR1 is MNHNS, CDR2 SASEGT. The V and J ends lost 10 bases and 5 bases, in that order; junction bases with no gene match: 10. The CDR3 spells CATRQGPGTEAFF. The CDR3 DNA reads TGTGCCACCAGACAGGGTCCGGGGACTGAAGCTTTCTTT.

The chain uses TRBV11-2 and TRBJ1-5; D is perhaps TRBD1 (6 bases). Germline CDR1 is SGHAT and CDR2 is FQNNGV. This CDR3 spans 15 amino acids. With 6 bases removed from V and 6 bases from J, the gap between germline ends came to 18 bases. In DNA, the CDR3 is TGTGCCAGCAGGCTCTCACAGGGTTTTTCTCAGCCCCAGCATTTT. This codes for CASRLSQGFSQPQHF.

V gene TRBV10-3 combines with J gene TRBJ2-1; D is unclear. The V gene lost 6 bases and the J gene lost 8 bases, with 8 bases spanning the gap. This CDR3 is built from 11 residues. Germline loops: CDR1 ENHRY, CDR2 SYGVKD. CDR3 sequence: CAISRQDEQFF. The DNA of the CDR3 is TGTGCCATCAGCCGCCAGGATGAGCAGTTCTTC.

The chain couples TRBV9 to TRBJ1-1; D ambiguous. This CDR3 comprises 14 residues. The V and J ends lost 3 bases and 11 bases respectively, with 20 bases between them. Germline V lookup: CDR1 SGDLS, CDR2 YYNGEE. The DNA of the CDR3 is TGTGCCAGCAGCGATCGTAGGTCCCCCGAGAGGGCTTTCTTT. Amino acid sequence: CASSDRRSPERAFF. The variable domain in full, with the rest retrieved from reference TRBV9 and TRBJ1-1, is DSGVTQTPKHLITATGQRVTLRCSPRSGDLSVYWYQQSLDQGLQFLIQYYNGEERAKGNILERFSAQQFPDLHSELNLSSLELGDSALYFCASSDRRSPERAFFGQGTRLTVV.

In its sample, this clonotype was seen many times. J is TRBJ1-2 and V is TRBV3-1, with D perhaps matching TRBD1 (5 bases). Trimming left V 4 bases short and J 8 bases short, with 14 bases between. CDR3 length equals 13 residues. The V gene's germline CDR1 is LGHDT and CDR2 YNNKEL (reference sequence). DNA of the CDR3: TGTGCCAGCAGCCCCAGGGTAGGTTACGGCTACACCTTC. Translation gives CASSPRVGYGYTF.

This clonotype was recorded many times. The chain uses TRBV11-2 and TRBJ2-7; D unresolved. This CDR3 has 14 amino acids. Looked up from germline, CDR1 is SGHAT and CDR2 is FQNNGV. Trimming left V 4 bases short and J 3 bases short, with 13 bases between. The CDR3 DNA sequence: TGTGCCAGCAGCTCAGTCCCCAGTGACTACGAGCAGTACTTC. The encoded protein is CASSSVPSDYEQYF.

This clonotype was counted ten times or more. The chain is built from TRBV19 and TRBJ1-2; D remains unclear. The germline gives CDR1 LNHDA, CDR2 SQIVND (reference sequence). With 9 bases removed from V and 0 bases from J, the gap between germline ends came to 14 bases. The CDR3 covers 14 residues. The CDR3 here is CASRSTVSNYGYTF. The CDR3 DNA is TGTGCCAGCCGCTCGACCGTGTCTAACTATGGCTACACCTTC.

V usage is TRBV5-1 and J usage is TRBJ1-1; 7 nucleotides agree with TRBD1. The CDR3 contains 14 residues. V lost 5 bases, J lost 3 bases, and 7 bases stayed unmatched. Germline V gene lookup returns CDR1 SGHRS and CDR2 YFSETQ. CDR3 DNA: TGCGCCAGCAGTTCAACAGGGGTTTACACTGAAGCTTTCTTT. Protein product: CASSSTGVYTEAFF.

This clonotype came up many times. The germline gene is not matched at one end of the junction; a read error may be the cause. This chain connects TRBV12-3 or TRBV12-4 to TRBJ1-5, with D possibly TRBD1 on 6 matching bases. The CDR3 totals 15 residues. The CDR3 DNA is TGTGCCAGCAGCTTAGGGGGGGGGCCCAATCAGCCCCAGCATTTT. Protein product: CASSLGGGPNQPQHF.

This clonotype was picked up a small number of times. V and J are TRBV20-1 and TRBJ2-1, with TRBD1 matching 8 bases. CDR1 and CDR2 (germline): DFQATT, SNEGSKA (reference sequence). Trimming took 6 bases from V and 6 from J; bases not matched to a gene: 13. The CDR3 length is 15 residues. In nucleotides, the CDR3 is TGCAGTGCGACAGGGCAGGGGGCGTTCGGCAATGAGCAGTTCTTC. It codes for CSATGQGAFGNEQFF.

This clonotype was detected only once. This chain connects TRBV5-1 to TRBJ2-5; 8 positions match TRBD1. Germline-derived CDR1 and CDR2 are SGHRS and YFSETQ. V trimming: 5 bases; J trimming: 5 bases; junction bases outside the gene matches: 5. The CDR3 loop spans 13 amino acids. The CDR3 region has the DNA TGCGCCAGCAGGACAGGGGTCGGGGAGACCCAGTACTTC. It is translated as CASRTGVGETQYF.

This clonotype came up many times. The V gene is TRBV7-2, the J gene TRBJ1-4; TRBD1 is a possible D gene (5 bases). The CDR3 length is 14 residues. Germline V gene sequence: CDR1 SGHTA, CDR2 FQGNSA. V lost 5 bases and J lost 6, with 13 bases in between. The CDR3 here is CASSPQGSYEKLFF. The DNA of the CDR3 is TGTGCCAGCAGCCCTCAGGGAAGTTATGAAAAACTGTTTTTT.

This clonotype was found many times. The genes are TRBV6-1 and TRBJ2-3; D remains unclear. Looked up from germline, CDR1 is MNHNS and CDR2 is SASEGT. The CDR3 loop spans 15 amino acids. The V end lost 5 bases, the J end lost 5 bases, and 17 bases lay between the germline ends. In DNA, the CDR3 is TGTGCCAGCAGTAGACCCCTAGACGGCTTAGATACGCAGTATTTT. Translating gives CASSRPLDGLDTQYF.

The chain is built from TRBV5-4 and TRBJ2-1, with a weak D call TRBD1 (6 bases). Trimming removed 4 bases from V and 7 bases from J, with 15 bases in between. CDR3 length equals 14 residues. Germline lookup yields CDR1 SGHNT and CDR2 YYREEE (reference sequence). The DNA of the CDR3 is TGTGCCAGCAGCACGTGGCAGGGGAATAATGAGCAGTTCTTC. It specifies CASSTWQGNNEQFF.